The table lists the clone carrying this T cell receptor beta chain with many counts. This entry belongs to a study of prognosis after radiotherapy for stage I lung cancer. About the research overall: Patients were about 14 men and five to seven women aged about 50 to 85, median about 70 years. Squamous cell carcinoma tumors occurred in six or seven patients, adenocarcinoma in twelve.

The CDR3 loop spans 14 amino acids. Germline CDR1 reads SGHRS; CDR2 reads YFSETQ. V gave up 2 bases and J gave up 5 bases, with 10 bases separating them. Researchers used two-round multiplex PCR to amplify TCR beta CDR3 starting from genomic DNA. For every TRBV and TRBJ gene, a specific primer was used in first-round PCR. One entry per CDR3 protein results from TCRdb running MiXCR on the multiplex PCR reads. Of under 55,000 distinct CDR3 sequences in the sample, about 37% were seen once. Sample: PBMCs, taken before or after stereotactic body radiation therapy (not recorded which). This receptor was taken from a donor at least 50 years old with non-small cell lung cancer. The chain is built from TRBV5-1 and TRBJ1-4; D is ambiguous. CDR3 region: CASSLTRINEKLFF. For the CDR3, the DNA is TGCGCCAGCAGCTTAACCAGGATAAATGAAAAACTGTTTTTT.